This TCR beta chain is drawn from a study of blood T cell repertoires in COVID-19. The CDR3 length is 15 residues. V lost 1 base, J lost 5 bases, and 12 bases lay in between. From germline, CDR1 is SEHNR and CDR2 FQNEAQ (reference sequence). TCRdb keeps only in-frame clones here, not all; method: immunoSEQ multiplex PCR. The sample lists more than 300,000 clones, 88% occurring once. The source of this sequence is a young woman who had recovered from COVID-19. The rearrangement links TRBV7-9 to TRBJ2-1, with D perhaps matching TRBD1 (5 bases). The sequenced sample was PBMCs or T cells enriched from blood (not recorded which). CDR3 region: CASSLVSGQNNEQFF. In nucleotides, the CDR3 is TGTGCCAGCAGCTTAGTATCAGGGCAGAACAATGAGCAGTTCTTC. Complete variable domain (other parts from reference TRBV7-9 and TRBJ2-1): DTGVSQNPRHKITKRGQNVTFRCDPISEHNRLYWYRQTLGQGPEFLTYFQNEAQLEKSRLLSDRFSAERPKGSFSTLEIQRTEQGDSAMYLCASSLVSGQNNEQFFGPGTRLTVL.